The clone carrying this TCR beta chain was seen many times. What it binds is unknown. V lost 5 bases and J lost 1, with 15 bases in between. Germline loops: CDR1 LNHNV, CDR2 YYDKDF (reference sequence). The CDR3 is 16 amino acids. Hyperthyroidism was classified as stable if no ophthalmopathy occurred within 18 months of follow-up. Other autoimmune diseases, uncontrolled infections, pregnancy or lactation led to the exclusion of patients. As diagnostic evidence, clinical symptoms, serum thyroxine, TRAb, thyroid ultrasound and orbital computed tomography were relied upon. This record comes from a study of Graves' ophthalmopathy and Graves' hyperthyroidism. Study-wide results and limits: Sensitivity of 85% to 90% and specificity of about 81% were achieved when a 13-signature model separated ophthalmopathy from stable hyperthyroidism.

Amplification from RNA transcripts yielded the TCR beta CDR3 regions. The first-round RT-PCR employed HTBI primers together with the Qiagen OneStep RT-PCR kit. A multiplex PCR was then performed as the second round. Each CDR3 protein gets one entry after TCRdb re-called the multiplex PCR reads with MiXCR. The repertoire has 350,000 to 400,000 distinct CDR3 sequences, about 16% of them found once; the top ten carry roughly 7%. Sequencing was carried out using peripheral blood. The receptor was derived from a woman between 18 and 29 years old with stable Graves' hyperthyroidism. This sequence joins TRBV15 and TRBJ1-5; a possible D gene is TRBD1 (5 bases). The CDR3 DNA is TGTGCCACCAGCCAAGGATGGGGGGTCAGCAATCAGCCCCAGCATTTT. As protein: CATSQGWGVSNQPQHF. Full variable domain (rest looked up from reference TRBV15 and TRBJ1-5): DAMVIQNPRYQVTQFGKPVTLSCSQTLNHNVMYWYQQKSSQAPKLLFHYYDKDFNNEADTPDNFQSRRPNTSFCFLDIRSPGLGDTAMYLCATSQGWGVSNQPQHFGDGTRLSIL.